This passage covers 27 T cell receptor beta chains from one sample sequenced in a study of blood T cell repertoires in COVID-19 (dated by TCRdb to about 2020). Receptors were amplified or captured by the immunoSEQ multiplex PCR assay. What TCRdb holds here is the immuneACCESS table cut down to in-frame rearrangements. Part of the clones is not present; checked against another copy, under half of the missing clones reflect an unresolved V gene, and the others are unexplained. This sample gives 300,000 or so clones in total; more than 75% of them show up just once. Of the sample, roughly 2.6% falls within the top ten clones. Input material: PBMCs or T cells enriched from blood (not recorded which). These receptors came from a man aged 55 to 70 who had recovered from COVID-19.

This clone came up once. This chain uses TRBV18 with TRBJ1-3, with TRBD1 matching 7 bases. The CDR3 extends over 14 amino acids. Germline loops: CDR1 KGHSH, CDR2 LQKENI. Trimming cost V 2 bases and J 3 bases; bases outside gene matches: 1. The CDR3 here is CASSPGTDGNTIYF. DNA for the CDR3: TGTGCCAGCTCACCAGGGACAGATGGAAACACCATATATTTT.

The V call is TRBV5-8, the J call TRBJ1-6; tentative D call: TRBD1 (5 bases). The V and J ends lost 1 base and 12 bases respectively, with 11 bases between them. Germline V lookup: CDR1 SGHTS, CDR2 YDEGEE. This CDR3 has 13 amino acids. The CDR3: CASSLTAQGPLHF. The CDR3 DNA is TGTGCCAGCAGCTTGACCGCCCAGGGACCCCTCCACTTT.

This chain links TRBV4-1 with TRBJ1-1; D ambiguous. Germline V gene lookup returns CDR1 MGHRA and CDR2 YSYEKL. V lost 1 base, J lost 1 base, and 16 bases lay in between. This CDR3 has 17 residues. The CDR3 spells CASSQGRAIKKNTEAFF. The DNA for the CDR3 is TGCGCCAGCAGCCAAGGGAGGGCTATCAAAAAGAACACTGAAGCTTTCTTT.

This chain joins TRBV5-4 and TRBJ1-4, with D unclear. The CDR3 has 15 residues. The germline V gene has CDR1 SGHNT and CDR2 YYREEE (reference sequence). V was pared by 4 bases and J by 5 bases, with 15 bases between. CDR3 sequence reads: CASSRGGQMNEKLFF. The CDR3 coding sequence is TGTGCCAGCAGCCGTGGAGGGCAGATGAATGAAAAACTGTTTTTT. Supplemented by reference TRBV5-4 and TRBJ1-4, the full variable domain reads ETGVTQSPTHLIKTRGQQVTLRCSSQSGHNTVSWYQQALGQGPQFIFQYYREEENGRGNFPPRFSGLQFPNYSSELNVNALELDDSALYLCASSRGGQMNEKLFFGSGTQLSVL.

This clone was seen only once. This rearrangement joins TRBV14 to TRBJ2-5, with 9 bases matching TRBD2. Germline V gene sequence: CDR1 SGHDN, CDR2 FVKESK. The length of the CDR3 is 21 residues. Unmatched junction bases numbered 19, after V lost 1 base and J lost 1 base. The CDR3 reads CASSQGGLAGTQSLIQETQYF. The CDR3 DNA is TGTGCCAGCAGCCAAGGGGGCCTAGCGGGAACCCAATCCCTGATCCAAGAGACCCAGTACTTC. The full variable domain, with the rest looked up from reference TRBV14 and TRBJ2-5, is EAGVTQFPSHSVIEKGQTVTLRCDPISGHDNLYWYRRVMGKEIKFLLHFVKESKQDESGMPNNRFLAERTGGTYSTLKVQPAELEDSGVYFCASSQGGLAGTQSLIQETQYFGPGTRLLVL.

V and J are TRBV4-1 and TRBJ1-1, with D perhaps TRBD1 (6 bases). This CDR3 is 14 amino acids long. Trimming left V 4 bases short and J 0 bases short, with 9 bases between. Looked up from germline, CDR1 is MGHRA and CDR2 is YSYEKL. The DNA of the CDR3 is TGCGCCAGCAGCCGACAGGATATGAACACTGAAGCTTTCTTT. It specifies CASSRQDMNTEAFF.

V gene TRBV9 combines with J gene TRBJ2-1, with 8 bases lining up with TRBD1. Germline CDR1 and CDR2: SGDLS and YYNGEE. CDR3 length equals 15 residues. J lost 7 bases, V lost 0 bases, and 6 bases had no gene match. CDR3 sequence reads: CASSVGGTGENEQFF. The CDR3, as DNA: TGTGCCAGCAGCGTAGGAGGGACAGGCGAAAATGAGCAGTTCTTC.

The chain employs TRBV7-3 and TRBJ2-5; 9 bases fit TRBD1. CDR1 is SGHTA and CDR2 is FQGTGA in the germline V gene. V dropped 5 bases and J dropped 3; count of bases not matched to a gene: 1. CDR3 size: 13 residues. The CDR3 DNA reads TGTGCCAGCAGCCGGGACAGGGAAGAGACCCAGTACTTC. This gives the protein CASSRDREETQYF.

This chain connects TRBV9 to TRBJ2-2; TRBD2 is a possible D gene (5 bases). The V end lost 4 bases, the J end lost 8 bases, and 18 bases lay between the germline ends. CDR1 is SGDLS and CDR2 is YYNGEE in the germline V gene. This CDR3 has 15 residues. The CDR3 DNA is TGTGCCAGCAGCCGTCGGGGTCCCAGTTATGGGGAGCTGTTTTTT. Its protein product is CASSRRGPSYGELFF.

This clone was seen a few times. The V call is TRBV11-2, the J call TRBJ2-7; D perhaps matches TRBD1 (5 bases). Looked up from germline, CDR1 is SGHAT and CDR2 is FQNNGV. V lost 1 base to trimming and J lost 6 bases, with 10 bases between them. The CDR3 totals 13 residues. CDR3 residues: CASSLVLGREQYF. The DNA for the CDR3 is TGTGCCAGCAGCTTAGTCTTGGGGCGCGAGCAGTACTTC.

V and J are TRBV7-9 and TRBJ1-1; 10 bases are a match to TRBD1. Unmatched junction bases numbered 6, after V lost 2 bases and J lost 3 bases. Germline loops: CDR1 SEHNR, CDR2 FQNEAQ (reference sequence). There are 16 residues in the CDR3. The CDR3 here is CASSLPRTGGDTEAFF. CDR3 in DNA: TGTGCCAGCAGCTTACCTCGGACAGGGGGGGACACTGAAGCTTTCTTT.

V and J are TRBV14 and TRBJ2-7; no clear D. Germline lookup yields CDR1 SGHDN and CDR2 FVKESK. V lost 2 bases, J lost 0 bases, and 14 bases lay in between. The CDR3 sequence is 16 residues long. This CDR3 is CASSQRFALSSYEQYF. The CDR3 nucleotides are TGTGCCAGCAGCCAACGTTTTGCGCTAAGCTCCTACGAGCAGTACTTC.

CDR3 protein: CASRWGQLNSPLHF. The CDR3 nucleotides read TGCGCCAGCAGATGGGGACAGCTAAATTCACCCCTCCACTTT. The genes are TRBV10-2 and TRBJ1-6; 7 nucleotides agree with TRBD1. V lost 6 bases and J lost 7; bases outside the gene matches: 6. CDR1 WSHSY and CDR2 SAAADI come from the germline V gene. The length of the CDR3 is 14 residues.

This clone was seen only once. This same CDR3 is encoded by further DNA sequences in the sample. The rearrangement joins TRBV5-1 to TRBJ1-1; D gene unclear. Trimming cost V 1 base and J 1 base, with 5 bases left between them. Germline V gene lookup returns CDR1 SGHRS and CDR2 YFSETQ. This CDR3 is built from 13 residues. As DNA, the CDR3 is TGCGCCAGCAGCTTGTCTACGAACACTGAAGCTTTCTTT. As protein: CASSLSTNTEAFF. Variable domain in full (rest from reference TRBV5-1 and TRBJ1-1): KAGVTQTPRYLIKTRGQQVTLSCSPISGHRSVSWYQQTPGQGLQFLFEYFSETQRNKGNFPGRFSGRQFSNSRSEMNVSTLELGDSALYLCASSLSTNTEAFFGQGTRLTVV.

V is TRBV24-1 and J is TRBJ2-3; 11 bases are a match to TRBD2. Per the germline V gene, CDR1 is KGHDR and CDR2 is SFDVKD. This CDR3 region has 16 residues. The V and J ends lost 3 bases and 8 bases, in that order; junction bases with no gene match: 9. DNA for the CDR3: TGTGCCACCAGTGATGTAGCGGGAGGGCCCCTTGCTACGCAGTATTTT. This gives the protein CATSDVAGGPLATQYF.

The rearrangement joins TRBV14 to TRBJ2-5; maybe TRBD1 (5 bases). The CDR3 spans 13 residues. From germline, CDR1 is SGHDN and CDR2 FVKESK. V lost 5 bases, J lost 5 bases, and 12 bases lay in between. CDR3 loop: CASSEWAGETQYF. Here the CDR3 DNA reads TGTGCCAGCAGCGAATGGGCAGGGGAGACCCAGTACTTC.

The chain recombines TRBV5-8 with TRBJ1-3; a weak D match, TRBD1 (6 bases). This CDR3 region has 16 residues. Trimming took off 0 bases at V and 0 bases at J, with 10 bases between the two ends. Germline CDR1 reads SGHTS; CDR2 reads YDEGEE. The CDR3 coding sequence is TGTGCCAGCAGCTTGGACAGGGCTCTCTCTGGAAACACCATATATTTT. As protein: CASSLDRALSGNTIYF.

V and J are TRBV5-4 and TRBJ2-7, with 9 bases identical to TRBD2. With 4 bases clipped from V and 2 bases from J, the junction kept 10 bases outside the gene matches. Germline V gives CDR1 SGHNT, CDR2 YYREEE (reference sequence). The CDR3 length is 16 residues. CDR3 residues: CASSQSGGGGAYEQYF. The CDR3, as DNA: TGTGCCAGCAGCCAGTCCGGTGGCGGGGGGGCCTACGAGCAGTACTTC.

V usage is TRBV6-1 and J usage is TRBJ1-3, with D possibly TRBD1 on 6 matching bases. The CDR3 covers 18 residues. Germline-derived CDR1 and CDR2 are MNHNS and SASEGT. Trimming took off 4 bases at V and 0 bases at J, with 19 bases between the two ends. As DNA, the CDR3 is TGTGCCAGCAGTGTTAAGCCGGGACAAACTCTCTCTGGAAACACCATATATTTT. This translates into CASSVKPGQTLSGNTIYF.

The gene calls are TRBV27 and TRBJ1-1; D call uncertain. Germline V gene lookup returns CDR1 MNHEY and CDR2 SMNVEV (reference sequence). V was clipped by 6 bases and J by 4 bases, with 12 bases between them. This CDR3 comprises 13 residues. This CDR3 reads CASSRGVSTEAFF. The CDR3 DNA reads TGTGCCAGCAGCCGCGGGGTGAGCACTGAAGCTTTCTTT.

This chain links TRBV5-1 with TRBJ2-1; TRBD1 matches 9 bases. The CDR3 totals 15 residues. Germline V gene sequence: CDR1 SGHRS, CDR2 YFSETQ. V lost 0 bases and J lost 4; bases outside the gene matches: 2. The CDR3 nucleotides read TGCGCCAGCAGCTTGGTACAGGGGGCTTACAATGAGCAGTTCTTC. It codes for CASSLVQGAYNEQFF.

Only a few counts were recorded for this clone. The rearrangement joins TRBV30 to TRBJ1-2; D might be TRBD1 (6 bases). The CDR3 is made up of 13 amino acids. Looked up from germline, CDR1 is GTSNPN and CDR2 is SVGIG (reference sequence). V was trimmed by 5 bases and J by 0 bases, leaving 10 bases between them. CDR3 in DNA: TGTGCCTGGGGGACATACACTAACTATGGCTACACCTTC. This encodes CAWGTYTNYGYTF. Together with reference TRBV30 and TRBJ1-2, the CDR3 gives the full variable domain: SQTIHQWPATLVQPVGSPLSLECTVEGTSNPNLYWYRQAAGRGLQLLFYSVGIGQISSEVPQNLSASRPQDRQFILSSKKLLLSDSGFYLCAWGTYTNYGYTFGSGTRLTVV.

This chain links TRBV15 with TRBJ2-7, with D possibly TRBD1 on 6 matching bases. The germline CDR1 and CDR2 sequences are LNHNV and YYDKDF (reference sequence). This CDR3 is 15 amino acids long. The V end was cut by 1 base, the J end by 3 bases, with 13 bases between. The CDR3 DNA reads as TGTGCCACCAGCAGAGTGACAGGTCGAGGCTACGAGCAGTACTTC. It encodes CATSRVTGRGYEQYF.

The chain recombines TRBV2 with TRBJ2-7, with 7 bases identical to TRBD2. V was pared by 6 bases and J by 0 bases, with 5 bases of the junction left unmatched. The CDR3 is 14 residues long. CDR1 is SNHLY and CDR2 is FYNNEI in the germline V gene. CDR3 sequence reads: CASSGRGSSYEQYF. The CDR3 region has the DNA TGTGCCAGCAGCGGGCGGGGGAGCTCCTACGAGCAGTACTTC.

The chain carries TRBV2 and TRBJ2-1; D remains unclear. The CDR3 is made up of 12 amino acids. Per the germline V gene, CDR1 is SNHLY and CDR2 is FYNNEI. The V end was cut by 6 bases, the J end by 7 bases, with 10 bases between. The chain's CDR3 is CASSPYENEQFF. The CDR3 coding sequence is TGTGCCAGCAGCCCCTACGAGAATGAGCAGTTCTTC.

The chain employs TRBV19 and TRBJ1-4; D is ambiguous. This CDR3 is built from 15 residues. Deletions cut 5 bases from V and 9 bases from J, with 19 bases between. In germline, CDR1 is LNHDA, CDR2 SQIVND (reference sequence). The CDR3 region is CASSAPGSAGKKLFF. DNA of the CDR3: TGTGCCAGTAGTGCACCGGGTTCCGCGGGGAAAAAACTGTTTTTT.

The chain combines TRBV30 with TRBJ1-2; maybe TRBD1 (6 bases). Germline lookup yields CDR1 GTSNPN and CDR2 SVGIG (reference sequence). This CDR3 spans 13 amino acids. Trimming removed 3 bases from V and 4 bases from J, with 12 bases in between. The CDR3 here is CAWSPGHIYGYTF. In DNA form, the CDR3 reads TGTGCCTGGAGCCCGGGACACATCTATGGCTACACCTTC.